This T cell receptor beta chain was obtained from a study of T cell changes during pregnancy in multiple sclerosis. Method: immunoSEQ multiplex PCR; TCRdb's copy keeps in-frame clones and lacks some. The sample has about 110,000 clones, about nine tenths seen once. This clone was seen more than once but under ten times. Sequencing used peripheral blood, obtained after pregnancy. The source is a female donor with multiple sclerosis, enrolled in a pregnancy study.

CDR3 in DNA: TGTGCCAGCTCCCCTGGACAGGGGTTAGCTCAGCCCCAGCATTTT. It yields the protein CASSPGQGLAQPQHF. The chain employs TRBV18 and TRBJ1-5; 9 nucleotides align to TRBD1. CDR3 length: 15 residues. With 6 bases clipped from V and 6 bases from J, the junction kept 9 bases outside the gene matches. Germline assignment: CDR1 KGHSH and CDR2 LQKENI. The full variable domain, rest sourced from reference TRBV18 and TRBJ1-5, is NAGVMQNPRHLVRRRGQEARLRCSPMKGHSHVYWYRQLPEEGLKFMVYLQKENIIDESGMPKERFSAEFPKEGPSILRIQQVVRGDSAAYFCASSPGQGLAQPQHFGDGTRLSIL.